What follows are 5 T cell receptor beta chains derived from one specimen sequenced in a study of blood T cell repertoires in COVID-19. TCRdb's table, derived via immunoSEQ multiplex PCR, lists solely in-frame clones and lacks some. The sample shows about 210,000 clones, around 83% of them seen only once. The sample was peripheral blood. The origin of the receptors is a woman aged 70-85 years with COVID-19, enrolled during active disease.

J is TRBJ2-5 and V is TRBV5-1; TRBD2 agrees at 13 bases. The CDR3 has 16 residues. V lost 3 bases and J lost 5; bases outside the gene matches: 7. Germline V gives CDR1 SGHRS, CDR2 YFSETQ. The CDR3 DNA follows: TGCGCCAGCAGCTCCGGACTAGCGGGAGTCGGGGAGACCCAGTACTTC. Encoded protein: CASSSGLAGVGETQYF.

In its sample, this clone was seen a few times. The J gene is TRBJ2-5, the V gene TRBV27, with TRBD1 matching over 11 bases. The germline CDR1 and CDR2 sequences are MNHEY and SMNVEV (reference sequence). The V and J ends lost 6 bases and 8 bases, in that order; junction bases with no gene match: 11. This CDR3 contains 15 residues. CDR3 coding DNA: TGTGCCAGCAGGCAGGGACAGGGGGAGAGGTATACCCAGTACTTC. This gives the protein CASRQGQGERYTQYF.

The chain couples TRBV27 to TRBJ1-5, with 10 positions matching TRBD1. This CDR3 comprises 15 residues. V gave up 5 bases and J gave up 6 bases; unmatched junction bases: 7. Germline V CDR1 and CDR2: MNHEY, SMNVEV (reference sequence). The CDR3 DNA is TGTGCCAGCAGTCCCCCGGGACAGGGGCTTCAGCCCCAGCATTTT. Its protein product is CASSPPGQGLQPQHF.

This chain uses TRBV12-5 with TRBJ2-7, with D maybe TRBD1 (5 bases). CDR1 and CDR2 (germline): LGHNT, FRNRAP. Trimming removed 1 base from V and 2 bases from J, with 21 bases in between. The CDR3 runs 18 residues. The CDR3 sequence: CASGLAHQQEYFTYEQYF. The CDR3 DNA is TGTGCTAGTGGTTTGGCCCACCAACAGGAGTACTTTACCTACGAGCAGTACTTC.

The J gene is TRBJ1-6, the V gene TRBV15; D may be TRBD1 (5 bases). Germline CDR1 LNHNV, CDR2 YYDKDF (reference sequence). The CDR3 length is 12 residues. Trimming took 8 bases from V and 7 from J, leaving 9 bases between them. The CDR3 here is CATSRTNSPLHF. The CDR3 nucleotides read TGTGCCACCTCAAGGACAAATTCACCCCTCCACTTT.